The following is a T cell receptor beta chain sequence with its context. Sequencing was performed with immunoSEQ multiplex PCR; in TCRdb, only in-frame clones are kept and a portion is missing. Of approximately 260,000 clones in the sample, roughly 90% were seen once. The data were taken from a study of blood T cell repertoires in COVID-19. Germline V gene sequence: CDR1 SEHNR, CDR2 FQNEAQ (reference sequence). The CDR3 runs to 15 residues. Trimming shortened V by 1 base and J by 6 bases, and 15 bases separated the two germline ends. Sequencing was carried out using PBMCs or T cells enriched from blood (not recorded which). This receptor was taken from a woman aged 60-70 years who had recovered from COVID-19. The chain links TRBV7-9 to TRBJ1-1; D remains unclear. The CDR3 DNA sequence: TGTGCCAGCAGCTTAGGAGGCTCAGTATTCCCTGAAGCTTTCTTT. It encodes CASSLGGSVFPEAFF.